This T cell receptor beta chain was captured in a study of shared clonotypes between healthy human individuals (dated by TCRdb to about 2020). Context from the whole study: A couple of women and three men aged 18 to 49 years were included in the cohort. Per donor, three plates each were used for CD4 naive and CD4 memory, two for CD8 naive, and one for CD8 memory. To estimate repertoire size and how much clonotypes are shared between individuals, the study performed deep sequencing of blood TCR repertoires from about five healthy adults. Different laboratories and diverse techniques were used to prepare libraries and sequence TCR repertoires, to increase sequencing depth and limit assay-specific biases. Each donor's leukapheresis produced roughly between roughly 0.94 and 9.5 billion PBMCs. General findings and caveats noted by the study authors: Higher generation probabilities were observed for clonotypes shared by all four sorted-subset donors than for non-shared clonotypes. Incomplete sequencing was indicated by rarefaction of sorted-subset datasets, despite the large sequencing depth. When several donors were compared, the shared fraction of clonotypes was roughly 5% for naive CD4, about 4% for naive CD8, roughly 2.5% for memory CD4, and around 0.4% for memory CD8. Naive subsets generally had larger estimated clonotype richness than memory subsets did. Because the study included only a small number of donors, the genetic and exposure-history diversity represented was limited. Pairwise subsampling led to the expectation that sequencing depth would affect the degree of clonotype sharing among donors. Sampling was restricted to blood, and TCR repertoires in tissue are likely to differ from TCR repertoires in blood.

The CDR3 goes from the cysteine to the phenylalanine over 12 residues. Solely the CDR3 DNA is kept, with 36 bases framed from the first base. Trimming removed 3 bases from V and 8 bases from J, leaving 11 bases between the germline ends. CDR1 and CDR2, looked up from the germline V gene, are SGHDT and YYEEEE. Regarding this clone: It lacks a known antigen. Qualities for individual bases were not recorded, and no much larger clone is one base off.

CD8 naive samples were CD45RO-negative cells positively selected for CCR7, giving a CD45RA+CCR7+ population that excluded TemRA cells. The donors were healthy, HIV-negative adults who had no recently reported acute infections or vaccinations. All donors were Caucasian adults living in Nashville, Tennessee, USA. After blood collection by leukapheresis, PBMCs were isolated using Ficoll-Histopaque density gradient centrifugation and then cryopreserved in the vapor phase of liquid nitrogen. Analytical flow cytometry was used to check the purity and quantity of each magnetically sorted T cell population. Genomic DNA was isolated from each sorted fraction and quantified by UV absorbance on a Nanodrop 2000c. Using the deep immunoSEQ assay, multiplex PCR amplified TCR CDR3 regions from genomic DNA. Extracted genomic DNA from each cell subset was distributed evenly across all wells of several immunoSEQ 96-well plates, and each plate was treated as a replicate. Each replicate PCR for sorted subsets received roughly 0.2 ug genomic DNA, equal to roughly 30,000 T cell genomes. The purified libraries were quantified using a Qubit 3.0 fluorometer, sized with a Bioanalyzer 2100, and then quantified again using the KAPA Library Quantification kit. Each immunoSEQ 96-well plate was sequenced on its own single-read 150-cycle Illumina NextSeq 550 flow cell. As for how the authors treated the data: Because only junctional sequences without quality scores were contained in the immunoSEQ output, filtering matching that applied to full-length reads could not be performed. Sequences were annotated with PyIR, a Python wrapper for IgBLAST v1.9, and V/J genes and CDR3 were assigned using IMGT germline references. Any read was removed if the V/J assignment was weak (E-value above 1e-6), the CDR3 was missing, or the read contained stop codons, out-of-frame junctions, or ambiguous translated residues. V3J clonotypes were defined as sequences sharing an identical inferred V gene, J gene, and CDR3 amino acid sequence. The percentage overlap between two repertoires was calculated by dividing the number of shared unique clonotypes by the size of the smaller repertoire. Richness of each repertoire was evaluated using RTK rarefaction, the Chao1 estimator, and Recon v2.1 estimates of unobserved clonotypes. OLGA was used to compute generation probabilities for all TCRbeta clonotypes that the gDNA method yielded from a handful of donors. Held by TCRdb, this immuneACCESS table contains in-frame sequences only and omits some clones. Under half of the omission traces to an unresolved V gene where checked; the cause of the rest is unknown. The V and J calls and clone size were taken over from that table, and D and trimming were inferred from the DNA. The sample includes 560,000 or so clones, with approximately 96% observed a single time. Approximately 0.1% of the sample belongs to the ten largest clones.

The sequence came from a woman in her thirties in good health. Material: naive CD8+ T cells sorted from blood. The cell subset or site label here, explained by the study, means: CD45RA+CCR7+. The chain is encoded by TRBV5-6 joined to TRBJ2-5; the D gene is unclear. CDR3 loop: CASSSGRTTQYF. The sequenced DNA is TGTGCCAGCAGCTCCGGCCGCACAACCCAGTACTTC.